The 12 T cell receptor beta chains listed next were all sequenced from one sample in a study of blood T cell repertoires in COVID-19 (dated by TCRdb to 2018 to 2020). The library was prepared using the immunoSEQ multiplex PCR assay. Imported from immuneACCESS, the table was reduced by TCRdb to in-frame sequences with V and J called. These copies leave out some clones; in studies compared against another copy, an unresolved V gene accounts for under half, and the cause of the remainder is not known. Here the sample has under 150,000 clones; about 84% occur a single time. Of the sample, around 1.5% falls within the top ten clones. Source material: peripheral blood. Receptor source: a man in his forties or fifties with acute or convalescent COVID-19.

In DNA, the CDR3 is TGTGCCAGCAGCAAAGCGCACAGCAACTATGGCTACACCTTC. As protein: CASSKAHSNYGYTF. This chain uses TRBV21-1 with TRBJ1-2; TRBD1 reflects the table's D call only, with no check against the DNA. TRBV21-1 is designated a pseudogene. The CDR3 consists of 14 residues.

V and J are TRBV3-1 (or the pseudogene TRBV3-2) and TRBJ2-3, with TRBD2 matching over 7 bases. This CDR3 comprises 15 residues. V was pared by 4 bases and J by 6 bases, with 10 bases of the junction left unmatched. The germline V gene has CDR1 LGHDT and CDR2 YNNKEL (reference sequence). The CDR3 sequence: CASSPGPREGDTQYF. The CDR3 region has the DNA TGTGCCAGCAGCCCCGGGCCCAGGGAGGGGGATACGCAGTATTTT.

V and J are TRBV30 and TRBJ1-6; 9 bases map to TRBD1. Germline V gene sequence: CDR1 GTSNPN, CDR2 SVGIG (reference sequence). V lost 3 bases, J lost 10 bases, and 7 bases stayed unmatched. CDR3 length equals 14 residues. The chain's CDR3 is CAWSVDRGKSPLHF. The CDR3 DNA is TGTGCCTGGAGCGTAGACAGGGGGAAATCACCCCTCCACTTT.

V gene TRBV2 combines with J gene TRBJ1-5; D is unclear. In germline, CDR1 is SNHLY, CDR2 FYNNEI. The germline V and J ends were trimmed by 3 bases and 2 bases, with 8 bases remaining between them. CDR3 length equals 14 residues. The CDR3 nucleotides are TGTGCCAGCAGTGATGGCCAGGGCAATCAGCCCCAGCATTTT. Encoded protein: CASSDGQGNQPQHF. Filled out from reference TRBV2 and TRBJ1-5, the complete variable domain reads EPEVTQTPSHQVTQMGQEVILRCVPISNHLYFYWYRQILGQKVEFLVSFYNNEISEKSEIFDDQFSVERPDGSNFTLKIRSTKLEDSAMYFCASSDGQGNQPQHFGDGTRLSIL.

This sequence joins TRBV10-3 and TRBJ1-2; TRBD1 aligns across 7 bases. Germline loops: CDR1 ENHRY, CDR2 SYGVKD. This CDR3 has 12 amino acids. J gave up 8 bases and V 4 bases, and 4 bases lay outside the gene matches. Written as DNA, the CDR3 is TGTGCCATCAGTGGGACAGGTCTCGGCTACACCTTC. Translated, it gives CAISGTGLGYTF.

The chain links TRBV2 to TRBJ2-5; 8 nucleotides agree with TRBD2. This CDR3 spans 15 amino acids. Trimming at V came to 2 bases and at J to 9 bases, leaving 11 bases not matched to a gene. Germline CDR1 is SNHLY and CDR2 is FYNNEI. The CDR3 region is CASSELASGLAAQYF. In nucleotides, the CDR3 is TGTGCCAGCAGTGAATTGGCTAGCGGGCTAGCGGCCCAGTACTTC. Full variable domain (missing parts from reference TRBV2 and TRBJ2-5): EPEVTQTPSHQVTQMGQEVILRCVPISNHLYFYWYRQILGQKVEFLVSFYNNEISEKSEIFDDQFSVERPDGSNFTLKIRSTKLEDSAMYFCASSELASGLAAQYFGPGTRLLVL.

The chain couples TRBV19 to TRBJ1-5; D not certain. This CDR3 is built from 12 residues. V was pared by 5 bases and J by 3 bases, with 5 bases between. The germline V gene has CDR1 LNHDA and CDR2 SQIVND (reference sequence). The CDR3 loop is CASSDYNQPQHF. CDR3 sequence (DNA): TGTGCCAGTAGTGACTACAATCAGCCCCAGCATTTT. Looking up the rest from reference TRBV19 and TRBJ1-5 gives the full variable domain: DGGITQSPKYLFRKEGQNVTLSCEQNLNHDAMYWYRQDPGQGLRLIYYSQIVNDFQKGDIAEGYSVSREKKESFPLTVTSAQKNPTAFYLCASSDYNQPQHFGDGTRLSIL.

The V and J genes are TRBV5-4 and TRBJ2-1; D ambiguous. The CDR3 runs to 18 residues. V lost 2 bases and J 2 bases, leaving 20 bases between the germline ends. The V gene's germline CDR1 is SGHNT and CDR2 YYREEE (reference sequence). The CDR3 DNA reads TGTGCCAGCAGCTTAGGCACAGCCTTTTTTAGTGCCTACAATGAGCAGTTCTTC. This gives the protein CASSLGTAFFSAYNEQFF.

This chain joins TRBV27 and TRBJ2-7; 8 bases line up with TRBD2. The CDR3 is 15 residues long. Germline trimming cut 2 bases from V and 3 bases from J; bases unmatched to any gene: 6. Germline CDR1 and CDR2: MNHEY and SMNVEV (reference sequence). Here the CDR3 DNA reads TGTGCCAGCAGTTTAACGGGGGGGACGTTCTACGAGCAGTACTTC. It translates to CASSLTGGTFYEQYF.

This clone was detected once. The rearrangement links TRBV3-1 (or the pseudogene TRBV3-2) to TRBJ2-6; D possibly corresponds to TRBD1 (6 bases). This CDR3 is built from 15 residues. The germline V and J ends were trimmed by 5 bases and 1 base, with 9 bases remaining between them. CDR1 LGHDT and CDR2 YNNKEL come from the germline V gene (reference sequence). CDR3 DNA: TGTGCCAGCAGCAGTACAGGGTCTGGGGCCAACGTCCTGACTTTC. This sequence encodes CASSSTGSGANVLTF.

The V call is TRBV5-4, the J call TRBJ1-1; D remains unclear. This CDR3 comprises 15 residues. Germline V lookup: CDR1 SGHNT, CDR2 YYREEE (reference sequence). V lost 4 bases and J lost 1, with 14 bases in between. Written as DNA, the CDR3 is TGTGCCAGCAGCCTAGGACTACATGGGAACACTGAAGCTTTCTTT. Amino acid sequence: CASSLGLHGNTEAFF. The entire variable domain, with the rest obtained from reference TRBV5-4 and TRBJ1-1, is as follows: ETGVTQSPTHLIKTRGQQVTLRCSSQSGHNTVSWYQQALGQGPQFIFQYYREEENGRGNFPPRFSGLQFPNYSSELNVNALELDDSALYLCASSLGLHGNTEAFFGQGTRLTVV.

This clone turned up a few times. The V and J genes are TRBV5-6 and TRBJ2-5; no reliable D call. CDR1 SGHDT and CDR2 YYEEEE come from the germline V gene. The CDR3 extends over 11 amino acids. V lost 4 bases and J 2 bases, leaving 3 bases between the germline ends. CDR3 protein: CASSVQETQYF. In DNA, the CDR3 is TGTGCCAGCAGCGTACAAGAGACCCAGTACTTC.